This T cell receptor beta chain was captured in a study of identical twins. This CDR3 has 15 amino acids. V lost 6 bases and J lost 5; bases outside the gene matches: 12. CDR1 MNHNS and CDR2 SASEGT come from the germline V gene. Addition of a universal primer site occurred through template switching, and cDNA carried unique molecular identifiers. TCRdb reprocessed the 5' RACE reads via MiXCR and lists one record per CDR3 protein. The sample includes around 570,000 distinct CDR3 sequences, nearly 10% of them seen just once. Study results and limitations: Zero-insertion results could be subject to partial confounding by invariant MAIT and iNKT cells. In cord blood, abundant beta clonotypes had fewer insertions; memory showed no trend.

Note on this clonotype: What it binds is unknown.

These data also formed part of another study, on yellow fever vaccine responses in identical twins.

The V gene is TRBV6-1, the J gene TRBJ1-1, with 7 bases lining up with TRBD1. The source material was PBMCs. This sequence was found in a woman in her late teens or twenties in good health. The CDR3 DNA sequence: TGTGCCAGCAGCCAACCCGACAGGGATCGAACTGAAGCTTTCTTT. This encodes CASSQPDRDRTEAFF.